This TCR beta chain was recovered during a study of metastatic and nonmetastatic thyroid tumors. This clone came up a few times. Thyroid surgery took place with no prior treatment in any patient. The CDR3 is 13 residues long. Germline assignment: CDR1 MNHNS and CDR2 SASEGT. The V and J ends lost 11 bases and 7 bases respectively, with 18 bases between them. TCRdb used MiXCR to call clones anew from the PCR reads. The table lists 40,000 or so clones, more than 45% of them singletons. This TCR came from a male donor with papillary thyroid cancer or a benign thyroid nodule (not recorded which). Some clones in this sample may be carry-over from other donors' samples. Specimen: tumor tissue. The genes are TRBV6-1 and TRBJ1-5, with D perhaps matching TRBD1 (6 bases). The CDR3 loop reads CAGAGGAGQPQHF. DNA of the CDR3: TGTGCCGGCGCGGGGGGGGCAGGGCAGCCCCAGCATTTT.